This TCR beta chain was sequenced in a study of T cells in Graves' hyperthyroidism and ophthalmopathy. Those patients with uncontrolled infection, other autoimmune disease, pregnancy or lactation were excluded. Diagnostic assessment was based on clinical symptoms, serum thyroxine and TRAb, thyroid ultrasound and orbital computed tomography. With respect to this clonotype: The antigen remains undetermined.

V lost 5 bases to trimming and J lost 10 bases; unmatched junction nucleotides: 8. CDR1 SGHTA and CDR2 FQGTGA come from the germline V gene. The CDR3 runs to 14 residues. Whole-study findings and limits: Most thyroid-expanded clonotypes above 0.001 were also found in blood.

TCR beta CDR3 regions were amplified from RNA. HTBI primers were the set used in a first-round RT-PCR of the TCR CDR3. TCRdb passed the multiplex PCR reads through MiXCR, listing each CDR3 protein once. The data show 450,000 to 700,000 distinct CDR3 sequences, about half seen once. Material for sequencing was peripheral blood or thyroid tissue (not recorded which). V gene TRBV7-3 combines with J gene TRBJ1-6, with TRBD1 matching 7 bases. This TCR derives from a woman between 18 and 29 years old with Graves' hyperthyroidism. The CDR3 reads CASSDGTVSSPLHF. CDR3 sequence (DNA): TGTGCCAGCAGCGATGGGACAGTATCCTCACCCCTCCACTTT.